This T cell receptor beta chain was identified in a study of blood T cells in healthy people across ages. Findings and caveats of the study: The fall in TCR beta diversity per million T cells was roughly linear with age.

Notes on this clonotype: Its target is not known.

For the second PCR, which ran for 7 to 11 cycles, a sample-barcoded 5' primer and a J-beta primer mix were used. Researchers report that each sample yielded at least 3 million CDR3-containing paired-end reads. TCRdb reanalysed the 5' RACE reads using MiXCR and keeps one entry per CDR3 protein. The top ten clones hold 13% of a sample with roughly 900,000 distinct CDR3 sequences, roughly 50% of them seen once. Russia was home to the donors, healthy Caucasian individuals aged about 6 to 90. The source of this sequence is a man younger than 45 in good health. The sequencing input was blood.

DNA for the CDR3: TGTGCCACCAACCGACAGGGGAACAATTCACCCCTCCACTTT. Its translation is CATNRQGNNSPLHF. This chain joins TRBV21-1 and TRBJ1-6; the DNA was not compared with TRBD1, the D call given in the table. TRBV21-1 is tagged as a pseudogene. The CDR3 runs 14 residues.